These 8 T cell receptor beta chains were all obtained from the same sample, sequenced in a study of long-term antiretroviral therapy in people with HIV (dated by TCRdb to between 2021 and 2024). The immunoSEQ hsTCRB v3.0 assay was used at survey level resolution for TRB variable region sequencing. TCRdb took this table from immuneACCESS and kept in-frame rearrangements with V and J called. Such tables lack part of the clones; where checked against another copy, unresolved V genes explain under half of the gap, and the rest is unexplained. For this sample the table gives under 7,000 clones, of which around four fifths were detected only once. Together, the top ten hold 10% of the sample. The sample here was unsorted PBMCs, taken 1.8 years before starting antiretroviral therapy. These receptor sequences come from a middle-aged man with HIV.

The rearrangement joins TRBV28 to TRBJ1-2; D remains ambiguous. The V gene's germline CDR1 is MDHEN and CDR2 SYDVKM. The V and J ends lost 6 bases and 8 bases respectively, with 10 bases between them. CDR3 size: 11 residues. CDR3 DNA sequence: TGTGCCAGCAGAGCAGCCGCCGGCTACACCTTC. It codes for CASRAAAGYTF.

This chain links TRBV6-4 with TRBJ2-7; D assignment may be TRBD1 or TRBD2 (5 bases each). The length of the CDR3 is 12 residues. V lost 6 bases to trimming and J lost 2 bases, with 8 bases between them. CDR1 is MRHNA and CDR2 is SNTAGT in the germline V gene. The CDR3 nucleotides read TGTGCCAGCAGCCGGGACCCCTACGAGCAGTACTTC. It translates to CASSRDPYEQYF.

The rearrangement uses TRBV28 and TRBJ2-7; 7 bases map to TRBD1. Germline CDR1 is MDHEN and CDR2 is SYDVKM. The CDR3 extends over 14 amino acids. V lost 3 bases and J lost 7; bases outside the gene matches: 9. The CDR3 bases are TGTGCCAGCAGTTTCGTCCGGGACAGCTTGGAGCAGTACTTC. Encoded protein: CASSFVRDSLEQYF.

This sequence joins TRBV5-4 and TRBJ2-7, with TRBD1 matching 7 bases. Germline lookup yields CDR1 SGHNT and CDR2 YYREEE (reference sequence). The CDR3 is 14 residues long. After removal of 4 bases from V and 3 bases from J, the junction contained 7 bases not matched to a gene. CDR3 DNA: TGTGCCAGCAGCGGAACCGGGACAGACTACGAGCAGTACTTC. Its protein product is CASSGTGTDYEQYF.

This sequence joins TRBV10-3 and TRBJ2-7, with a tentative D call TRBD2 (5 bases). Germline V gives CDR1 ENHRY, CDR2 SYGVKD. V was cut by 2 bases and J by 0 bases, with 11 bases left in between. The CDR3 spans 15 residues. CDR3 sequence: CAISEGADPSYEQYF. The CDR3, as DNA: TGTGCCATCAGTGAGGGAGCGGACCCCTCCTACGAGCAGTACTTC.

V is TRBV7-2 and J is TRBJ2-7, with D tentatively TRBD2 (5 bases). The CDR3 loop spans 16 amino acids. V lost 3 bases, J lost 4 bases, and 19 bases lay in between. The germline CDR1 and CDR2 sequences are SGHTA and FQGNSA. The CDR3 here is CASSLIRGGMGYEQYF. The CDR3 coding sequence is TGTGCCAGCAGCTTGATTCGGGGTGGGATGGGTTACGAGCAGTACTTC.

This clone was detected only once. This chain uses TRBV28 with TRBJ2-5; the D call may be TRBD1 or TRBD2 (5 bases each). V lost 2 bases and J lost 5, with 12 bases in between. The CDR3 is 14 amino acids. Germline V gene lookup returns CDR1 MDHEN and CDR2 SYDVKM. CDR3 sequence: CASSLIRDEETQYF. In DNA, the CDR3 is TGTGCCAGCAGTTTAATACGGGACGAGGAGACCCAGTACTTC.

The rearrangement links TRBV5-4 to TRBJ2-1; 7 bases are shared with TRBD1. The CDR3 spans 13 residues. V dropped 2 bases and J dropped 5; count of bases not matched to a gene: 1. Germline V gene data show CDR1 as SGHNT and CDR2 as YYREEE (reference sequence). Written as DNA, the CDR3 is TGTGCCAGCAGCTTCACAGGGGACAATGAGCAGTTCTTC. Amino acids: CASSFTGDNEQFF.